A single sample gave rise to the 23 T cell receptor beta chains below, sequenced in a study of technical replicates of blood from a handful of donors. Sequencing was performed with immunoSEQ multiplex PCR; in TCRdb, only in-frame clones are kept and a portion is missing. The sample lists approximately 69,000 clones, roughly 97% occurring once. Sample: T cells isolated from PBMCs. These receptors came from a human donor in good health.

The V call is TRBV29-1, the J call TRBJ2-5, with 9 bases fitting TRBD1. V lost 7 bases to trimming and J lost 4 bases; unmatched junction nucleotides: 10. The length of the CDR3 is 14 residues. Germline lookup yields CDR1 SQVTM and CDR2 ANQGSEA. Here the CDR3 reads CSAKLNRGRETQYF. For the CDR3, the DNA is TGCAGCGCCAAGCTTAACAGGGGGCGAGAGACCCAGTACTTC.

The chain joins TRBV20-1 to TRBJ2-1; D uncertain. CDR1 and CDR2 from the germline V gene are DFQATT and SNEGSKA (reference sequence). CDR3 length equals 11 residues. V shed 6 bases and J shed 9 bases, with 12 bases lying between them. CDR3: CSAEVSLEQFF. The CDR3 nucleotides read TGCAGTGCCGAAGTTAGCCTTGAGCAGTTCTTC.

The chain links TRBV18 to TRBJ2-7; maybe TRBD2 (6 bases). This CDR3 spans 15 amino acids. Germline loops: CDR1 KGHSH, CDR2 LQKENI. V gave up 5 bases and J gave up 2 bases, with 16 bases separating them. CDR3 nucleotide sequence: TGTGCCAGCTCAGGTCCCGGGAGACCCACCTACGAGCAGTACTTC. It specifies CASSGPGRPTYEQYF.

This rearrangement joins TRBV27 to TRBJ1-5; 9 bases match TRBD1. CDR1 is MNHEY, CDR2 SMNVEV, per germline (reference sequence). CDR3 length equals 14 residues. The V and J ends lost 3 bases and 6 bases, in that order; junction bases with no gene match: 3. The CDR3 DNA sequence: TGTGCCAGCAGTTTTGAGGGACAGGGTCAGCCCCAGCATTTT. Translation gives CASSFEGQGQPQHF.

This chain connects TRBV27 to TRBJ2-3, with D perhaps TRBD2 (6 bases). This CDR3 comprises 17 residues. CDR1 is MNHEY and CDR2 is SMNVEV in the germline V gene (reference sequence). Trimming left V 0 bases short and J 4 bases short, with 17 bases between. The CDR3, as DNA: TGTGCCAGCAGTTTATCTTGGGGTGCGGGAATCGCAGATACGCAGTATTTT. Translation: CASSLSWGAGIADTQYF.

This clone showed up just once. The chain links TRBV7-9 to TRBJ1-5; D gene uncertain. Trimming stripped 3 bases from V and 0 bases from J, with 9 bases between. CDR1 and CDR2 from the germline V gene are SEHNR and FQNEAQ (reference sequence). CDR3 size: 15 residues. The CDR3 region is CASSFLRVSNQPQHF. The CDR3 DNA reads TGTGCCAGCAGCTTCCTCCGGGTTAGCAATCAGCCCCAGCATTTT.

This chain links TRBV5-8 with TRBJ2-7, with 8 nucleotides matching TRBD1. Trimming cost V 4 bases and J 5 bases; bases outside gene matches: 14. In germline, CDR1 is SGHTS, CDR2 YDEGEE. The CDR3 extends over 16 amino acids. The CDR3 DNA is TGTGCCAGCAGCATCCAAATTGGACAGGGTTTCGACGAGCAGTACTTC. This gives the protein CASSIQIGQGFDEQYF. The full variable domain, rest sourced from reference TRBV5-8 and TRBJ2-7, is EAGVTQSPTHLIKTRGQQATLRCSPISGHTSVYWYQQALGLGLQFLLWYDEGEERNRGNFPPRFSGRQFPNYSSELNVNALELEDSALYLCASSIQIGQGFDEQYFGPGTRLTVT.

The V and J genes are TRBV11-2 and TRBJ1-5, with D possibly matching TRBD1 (5 bases). The V gene lost 1 base and the J gene lost 2 bases, with 21 bases spanning the gap. This CDR3 comprises 19 residues. Germline loops: CDR1 SGHAT, CDR2 FQNNGV. CDR3 in amino acids: CASSLGRGGGTLGNQPQHF. CDR3 DNA sequence: TGTGCCAGCAGCTTAGGCCGTGGTGGGGGGACCTTGGGCAATCAGCCCCAGCATTTT.

V gene TRBV2 combines with J gene TRBJ1-1, with no clear D. In germline, CDR1 is SNHLY, CDR2 FYNNEI. This CDR3 spans 14 amino acids. The ends were cut back, 4 bases at V and 1 base at J, with 10 bases in the middle. CDR3 coding DNA: TGTGCCAGCAGTGTCACAGAATCGAACACTGAAGCTTTCTTT. Amino acids: CASSVTESNTEAFF.

The chain recombines TRBV5-1 with TRBJ2-5; weak D call: TRBD2 (7 bases). The germline CDR1 and CDR2 sequences are SGHRS and YFSETQ. This CDR3 is 15 amino acids long. Trimming took 2 bases from V and 3 from J, leaving 14 bases between them. The CDR3 nucleotides are TGCGCCAGCAGCTTCTGGGGGGGCGCAGAAGAGACCCAGTACTTC. Its translation is CASSFWGGAEETQYF.

J is TRBJ2-7 and V is TRBV7-9, with no clear D. CDR3 length: 13 amino acids. V lost 0 bases to trimming and J lost 5 bases, with 8 bases between them. Germline loops: CDR1 SEHNR, CDR2 FQNEAQ (reference sequence). CDR3 residues: CASSLAERHEQYF. The CDR3 coding sequence is TGTGCCAGCAGCTTAGCCGAGAGGCACGAGCAGTACTTC. Supplemented by reference TRBV7-9 and TRBJ2-7, the full variable domain reads DTGVSQNPRHKITKRGQNVTFRCDPISEHNRLYWYRQTLGQGPEFLTYFQNEAQLEKSRLLSDRFSAERPKGSFSTLEIQRTEQGDSAMYLCASSLAERHEQYFGPGTRLTVT.

CDR3 sequence (DNA): TGTGCCAGCAGTTTAGGCGGTGGAGGCGAGCAGTACTTC. It yields the protein CASSLGGGGEQYF. The V call is TRBV28, the J call TRBJ2-7; the D gene is possibly TRBD2 (5 bases). The germline V gene encodes CDR1 MDHEN and CDR2 SYDVKM. The V and J ends lost 2 bases and 6 bases respectively, with 11 bases between them. There are 13 residues in the CDR3.

The chain uses TRBV15 and TRBJ2-1, with TRBD2 identical over 10 bases. The CDR3 totals 14 residues. Trimming at V came to 8 bases and at J to 8 bases, leaving 9 bases not matched to a gene. The V gene's germline CDR1 is LNHNV and CDR2 YYDKDF (reference sequence). DNA for the CDR3: TGTGCCACCGGCAAGCGGGGGGGCACCTATGAGCAGTTCTTC. This encodes CATGKRGGTYEQFF.

The V call is TRBV28, the J call TRBJ2-7; TRBD1 agrees at 7 bases. The CDR3 has 15 amino acids. The V and J ends lost 5 bases and 1 base, in that order; junction bases with no gene match: 8. Germline V gene sequence: CDR1 MDHEN, CDR2 SYDVKM. In DNA form, the CDR3 reads TGTGCCAGCAGTCCCCAACAGGGGTCATCCTACGAGCAGTACTTC. It yields the protein CASSPQQGSSYEQYF.

This chain links TRBV7-6 with TRBJ1-1; 9 bases are shared with TRBD1. Per the germline V gene, CDR1 is SGHVS and CDR2 is FNYEAQ. The CDR3 loop spans 13 amino acids. J gave up 5 bases and V 5 bases, and 3 bases lay outside the gene matches. CDR3 region: CASSLDRGTEAFF. The CDR3 DNA reads TGTGCCAGCAGCCTGGACAGGGGAACTGAAGCTTTCTTT.

The V gene is TRBV18, the J gene TRBJ2-7; TRBD2 might be the D (6 bases). V was pared by 6 bases and J by 5 bases, with 20 bases between. The CDR3 consists of 15 residues. Germline CDR1 reads KGHSH; CDR2 reads LQKENI. Here the CDR3 DNA reads TGTGCCAGCTCGGGGAACAAGACTAGTGGACACGAGCAGTACTTC. Protein: CASSGNKTSGHEQYF.

The rearrangement joins TRBV5-6 to TRBJ1-2; D is possibly TRBD1 (6 bases). Germline values: CDR1 SGHDT, CDR2 YYEEEE. The length of the CDR3 is 19 residues. V shed 2 bases and J shed 7 bases, with 30 bases lying between them. CDR3: CASSFPPGSVRGGLFGYTF. CDR3 coding DNA: TGTGCCAGCAGCTTTCCTCCAGGGTCCGTTAGGGGGGGGCTTTTTGGCTACACCTTC.

V usage is TRBV7-9 and J usage is TRBJ1-5; 7 bases are shared with TRBD1. Trimming at V came to 5 bases and at J to 2 bases, leaving 3 bases not matched to a gene. This CDR3 has 14 residues. Germline CDR1 SEHNR, CDR2 FQNEAQ (reference sequence). The CDR3 spells CASSRGQRNQPQHF. For the CDR3, the DNA is TGTGCCAGCAGCCGGGGACAGCGCAATCAGCCCCAGCATTTT.

V usage is TRBV5-1 and J usage is TRBJ1-2, with D possibly being TRBD1 (6 bases). V shed 0 bases and J shed 4 bases, with 22 bases lying between them. The CDR3 is made up of 18 amino acids. Germline V CDR1 and CDR2: SGHRS, YFSETQ. CDR3 nucleotides: TGCGCCAGCAGCTTGGTTCGCACAGGGTTTGGAAACGGCTATGGCTACACCTTC. Protein product: CASSLVRTGFGNGYGYTF. Filled out from reference TRBV5-1 and TRBJ1-2, the complete variable domain reads KAGVTQTPRYLIKTRGQQVTLSCSPISGHRSVSWYQQTPGQGLQFLFEYFSETQRNKGNFPGRFSGRQFSNSRSEMNVSTLELGDSALYLCASSLVRTGFGNGYGYTFGSGTRLTVV.

The gene calls are TRBV12-5 and TRBJ2-5; D possibly corresponds to TRBD2 (6 bases). V dropped 6 bases and J dropped 4 bases, with 15 bases sitting between them. This CDR3 region has 14 residues. Germline values: CDR1 LGHNT, CDR2 FRNRAP. The CDR3 nucleotides read TGTGCTAGTGGGCAGACCGGGCGGGGAGAGACCCAGTACTTC. Its translation: CASGQTGRGETQYF.

The chain carries TRBV7-3 and TRBJ2-7; 7 bases map to TRBD2. Germline V gives CDR1 SGHTA, CDR2 FQGTGA. The CDR3 spans 15 residues. The J segment lost 6 bases and the V segment lost 0 bases, leaving 8 bases of the junction unmatched. CDR3 in DNA: TGTGCCAGCAGCTTAACGAGCAGCGGGGCGGGCGAGCAGTACTTC. Encoded protein: CASSLTSSGAGEQYF.

The chain carries TRBV28 and TRBJ1-2; a weak D match, TRBD1 (5 bases). Germline V gene data show CDR1 as MDHEN and CDR2 as SYDVKM. This CDR3 comprises 15 residues. V was cut by 4 bases and J by 6 bases, with 18 bases left in between. The DNA of the CDR3 is TGTGCCAGCAGTTCGTACGCCGGGGGTGGGCATGGCTACACCTTC. It is translated as CASSSYAGGGHGYTF.

The gene calls are TRBV4-1 and TRBJ2-7, with 8 bases aligning to TRBD2. The CDR3 is made up of 14 amino acids. V was pared by 3 bases and J by 2 bases, with 3 bases of the junction left unmatched. CDR1 is MGHRA, CDR2 YSYEKL, per germline. CDR3 protein: CASSQVAGTYEQYF. DNA for the CDR3: TGCGCCAGCAGCCAGGTAGCGGGAACCTACGAGCAGTACTTC.